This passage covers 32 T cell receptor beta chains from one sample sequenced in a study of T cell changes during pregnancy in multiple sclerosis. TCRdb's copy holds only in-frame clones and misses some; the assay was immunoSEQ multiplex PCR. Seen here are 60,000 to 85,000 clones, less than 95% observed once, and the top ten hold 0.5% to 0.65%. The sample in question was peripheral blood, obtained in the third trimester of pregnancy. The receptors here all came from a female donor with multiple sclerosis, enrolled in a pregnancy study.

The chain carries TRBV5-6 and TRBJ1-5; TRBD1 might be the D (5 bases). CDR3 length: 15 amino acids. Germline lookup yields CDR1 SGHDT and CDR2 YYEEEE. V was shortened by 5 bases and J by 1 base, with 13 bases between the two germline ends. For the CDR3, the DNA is TGTGCCAGCAGAGCGCAGGGCCCCAGCAATCAGCCCCAGCATTTT. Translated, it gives CASRAQGPSNQPQHF. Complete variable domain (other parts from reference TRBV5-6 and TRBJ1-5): DAGVTQSPTHLIKTRGQQVTLRCSPKSGHDTVSWYQQALGQGPQFIFQYYEEEERQRGNFPDRFSGHQFPNYSSELNVNALLLGDSALYLCASRAQGPSNQPQHFGDGTRLSIL.

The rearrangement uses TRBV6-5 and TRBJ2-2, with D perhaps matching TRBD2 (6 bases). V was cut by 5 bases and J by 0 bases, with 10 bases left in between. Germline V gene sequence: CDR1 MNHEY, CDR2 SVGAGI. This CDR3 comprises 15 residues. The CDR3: CASSTWGANTGELFF. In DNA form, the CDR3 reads TGTGCCAGCAGTACCTGGGGGGCGAACACCGGGGAGCTGTTTTTT.

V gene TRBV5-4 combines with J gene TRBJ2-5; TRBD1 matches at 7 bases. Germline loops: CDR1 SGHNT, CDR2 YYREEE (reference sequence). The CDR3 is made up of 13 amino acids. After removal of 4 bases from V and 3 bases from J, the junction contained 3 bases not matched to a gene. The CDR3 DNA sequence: TGTGCCAGCAGCCAGACAGGGAAAGAGACCCAGTACTTC. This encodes CASSQTGKETQYF. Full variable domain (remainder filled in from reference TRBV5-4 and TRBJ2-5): ETGVTQSPTHLIKTRGQQVTLRCSSQSGHNTVSWYQQALGQGPQFIFQYYREEENGRGNFPPRFSGLQFPNYSSELNVNALELDDSALYLCASSQTGKETQYFGPGTRLLVL.

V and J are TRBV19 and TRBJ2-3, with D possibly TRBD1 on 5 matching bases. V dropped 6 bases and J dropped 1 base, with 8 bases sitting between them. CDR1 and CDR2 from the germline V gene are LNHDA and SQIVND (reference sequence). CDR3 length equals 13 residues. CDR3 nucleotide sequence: TGTGCCAGTAGCCCGACAGGCACAGATACGCAGTATTTT. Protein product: CASSPTGTDTQYF.

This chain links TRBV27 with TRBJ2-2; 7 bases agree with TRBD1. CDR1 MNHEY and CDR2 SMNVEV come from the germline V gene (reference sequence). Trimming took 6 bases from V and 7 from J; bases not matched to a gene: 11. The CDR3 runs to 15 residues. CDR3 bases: TGTGCCAGCAGCTCTTTAGGGGGCTGGGACGGGGAGCTGTTTTTT. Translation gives CASSSLGGWDGELFF.

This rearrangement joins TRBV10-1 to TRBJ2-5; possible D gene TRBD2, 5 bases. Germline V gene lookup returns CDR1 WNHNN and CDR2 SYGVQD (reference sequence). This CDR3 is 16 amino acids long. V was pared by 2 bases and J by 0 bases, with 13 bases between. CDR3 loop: CASSEGLLFYQETQYF. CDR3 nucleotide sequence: TGCGCCAGCAGTGAGGGACTTCTATTCTACCAAGAGACCCAGTACTTC.

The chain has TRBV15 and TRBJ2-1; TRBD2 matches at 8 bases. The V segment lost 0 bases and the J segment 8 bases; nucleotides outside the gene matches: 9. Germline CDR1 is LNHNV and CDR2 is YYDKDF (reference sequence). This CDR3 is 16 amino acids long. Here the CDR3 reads CATSRDPGGRGDEQFF. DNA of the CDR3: TGTGCCACCAGCAGAGATCCGGGGGGGCGAGGGGATGAGCAGTTCTTC.

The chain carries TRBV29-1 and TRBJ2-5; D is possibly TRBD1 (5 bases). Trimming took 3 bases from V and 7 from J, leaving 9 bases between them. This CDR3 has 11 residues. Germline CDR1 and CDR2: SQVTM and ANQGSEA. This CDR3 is CSVEAQGTQYF. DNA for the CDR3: TGCAGCGTTGAGGCCCAGGGGACCCAGTACTTC.

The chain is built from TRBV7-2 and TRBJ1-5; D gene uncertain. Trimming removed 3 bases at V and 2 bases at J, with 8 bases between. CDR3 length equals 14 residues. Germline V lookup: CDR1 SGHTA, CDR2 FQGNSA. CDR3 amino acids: CASSFDGGNQPQHF. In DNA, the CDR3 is TGTGCCAGCAGCTTTGACGGGGGCAATCAGCCCCAGCATTTT.

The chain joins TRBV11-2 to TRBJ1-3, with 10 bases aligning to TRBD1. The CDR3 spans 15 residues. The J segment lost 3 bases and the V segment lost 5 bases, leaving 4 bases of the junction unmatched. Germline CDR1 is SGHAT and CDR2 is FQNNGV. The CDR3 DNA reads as TGTGCCAGCAGCCCAGACAGGGGGCTTGGAAACACCATATATTTT. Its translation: CASSPDRGLGNTIYF.

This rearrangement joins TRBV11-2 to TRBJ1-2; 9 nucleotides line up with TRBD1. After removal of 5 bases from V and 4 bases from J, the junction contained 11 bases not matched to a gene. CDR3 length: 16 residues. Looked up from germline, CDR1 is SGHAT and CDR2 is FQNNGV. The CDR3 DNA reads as TGTGCCAGCAGCCTCGAGGACAGGGGAGGTGGCTATGGCTACACCTTC. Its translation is CASSLEDRGGGYGYTF.

The CDR3: CASSSPPDRFYEQYF. Here the CDR3 DNA reads TGTGCCAGCAGCTCTCCTCCCGACAGATTCTACGAGCAGTACTTC. This chain joins TRBV7-2 and TRBJ2-7; tentatively, D is TRBD1 (5 bases). Trimming took 4 bases from V and 3 from J, leaving 16 bases between them. CDR1 and CDR2 (germline): SGHTA, FQGNSA. The CDR3 consists of 15 residues.

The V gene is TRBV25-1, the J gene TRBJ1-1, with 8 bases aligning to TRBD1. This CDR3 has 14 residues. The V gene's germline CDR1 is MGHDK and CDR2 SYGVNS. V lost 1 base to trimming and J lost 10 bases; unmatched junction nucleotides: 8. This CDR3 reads CASSESADRVSAFF. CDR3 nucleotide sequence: TGTGCCAGCAGTGAATCCGCGGACAGGGTTTCAGCTTTCTTT.

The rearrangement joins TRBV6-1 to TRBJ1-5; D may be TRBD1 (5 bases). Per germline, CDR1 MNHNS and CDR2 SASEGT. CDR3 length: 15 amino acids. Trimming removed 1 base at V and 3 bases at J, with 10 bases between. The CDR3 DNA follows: TGTGCCAGCAGTGAAGGGCAGGGTTTCAATCAGCCCCAGCATTTT. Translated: CASSEGQGFNQPQHF.

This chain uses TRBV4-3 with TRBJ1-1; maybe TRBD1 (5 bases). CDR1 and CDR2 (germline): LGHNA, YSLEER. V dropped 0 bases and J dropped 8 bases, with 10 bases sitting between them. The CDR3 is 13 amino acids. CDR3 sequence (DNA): TGCGCCAGCAGCCAAGATATCGACAGAGAAGCTTTCTTT. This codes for CASSQDIDREAFF.

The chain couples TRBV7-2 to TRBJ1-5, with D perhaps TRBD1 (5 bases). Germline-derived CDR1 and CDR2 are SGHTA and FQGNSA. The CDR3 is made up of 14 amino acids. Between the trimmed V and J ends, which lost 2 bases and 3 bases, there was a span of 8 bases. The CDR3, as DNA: TGTGCCAGCAGCTTAACCAGGGCCAATCAGCCCCAGCATTTT. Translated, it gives CASSLTRANQPQHF.

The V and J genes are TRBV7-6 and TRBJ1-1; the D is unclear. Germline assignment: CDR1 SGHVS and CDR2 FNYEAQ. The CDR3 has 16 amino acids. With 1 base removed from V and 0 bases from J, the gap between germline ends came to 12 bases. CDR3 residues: CASSLVVTGMNTEAFF. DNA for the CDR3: TGTGCCAGCAGCTTAGTCGTCACGGGGATGAACACTGAAGCTTTCTTT.

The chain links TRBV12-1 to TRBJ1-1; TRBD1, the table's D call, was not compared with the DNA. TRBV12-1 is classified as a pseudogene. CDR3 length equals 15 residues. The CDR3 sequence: CASSLTRQEDTEAFF. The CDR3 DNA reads TGTGCCAGCAGCTTAACTCGACAGGAGGACACTGAAGCTTTCTTT.

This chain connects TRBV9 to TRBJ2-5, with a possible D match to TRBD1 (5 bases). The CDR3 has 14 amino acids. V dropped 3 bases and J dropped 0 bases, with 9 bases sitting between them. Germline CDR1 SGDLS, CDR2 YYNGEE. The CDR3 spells CASSGGTYQETQYF. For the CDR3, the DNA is TGTGCCAGCAGCGGGGGCACGTACCAAGAGACCCAGTACTTC.

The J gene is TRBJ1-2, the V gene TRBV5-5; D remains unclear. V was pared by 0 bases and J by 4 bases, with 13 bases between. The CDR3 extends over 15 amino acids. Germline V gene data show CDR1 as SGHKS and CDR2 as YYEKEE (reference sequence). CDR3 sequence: CASSLVAGELYGYTF. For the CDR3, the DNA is TGTGCCAGCAGCTTGGTGGCAGGTGAACTCTATGGCTACACCTTC.

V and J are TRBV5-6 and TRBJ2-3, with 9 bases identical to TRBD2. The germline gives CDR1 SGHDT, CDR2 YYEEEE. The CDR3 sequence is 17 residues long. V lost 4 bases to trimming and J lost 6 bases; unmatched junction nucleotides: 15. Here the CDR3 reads CASSGRREGGGADTQYF. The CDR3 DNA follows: TGTGCCAGCAGCGGTCGCCGAGAGGGCGGGGGGGCGGATACGCAGTATTTT.

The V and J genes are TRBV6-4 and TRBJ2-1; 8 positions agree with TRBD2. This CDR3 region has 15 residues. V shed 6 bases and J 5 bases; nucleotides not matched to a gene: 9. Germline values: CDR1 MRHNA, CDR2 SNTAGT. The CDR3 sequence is CASSLGGAINNEQFF. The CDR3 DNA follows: TGTGCCAGCAGCCTCGGGGGGGCAATTAACAATGAGCAGTTCTTC.

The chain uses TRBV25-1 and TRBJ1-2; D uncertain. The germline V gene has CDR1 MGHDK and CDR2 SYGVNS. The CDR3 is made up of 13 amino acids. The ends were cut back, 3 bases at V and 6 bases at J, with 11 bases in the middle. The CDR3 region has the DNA TGTGCCAGCAGTGACCGGGAGATAGATGGCTACACCTTC. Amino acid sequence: CASSDREIDGYTF.

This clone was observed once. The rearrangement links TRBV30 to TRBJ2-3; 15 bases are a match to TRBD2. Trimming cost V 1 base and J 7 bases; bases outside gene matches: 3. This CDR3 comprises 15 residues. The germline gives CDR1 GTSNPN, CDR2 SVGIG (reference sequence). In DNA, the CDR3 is TGTGCCTGGAGTGGGACTAGCGGGGGGGCCTATACGCAGTATTTT. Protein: CAWSGTSGGAYTQYF.

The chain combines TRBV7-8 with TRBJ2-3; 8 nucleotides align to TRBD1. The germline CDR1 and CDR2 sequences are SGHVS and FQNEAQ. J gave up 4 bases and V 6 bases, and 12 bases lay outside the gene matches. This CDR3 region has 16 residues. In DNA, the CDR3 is TGTGCCAGCAGGGGCCGGACAGGGAATCGGGCAGATACGCAGTATTTT. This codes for CASRGRTGNRADTQYF.

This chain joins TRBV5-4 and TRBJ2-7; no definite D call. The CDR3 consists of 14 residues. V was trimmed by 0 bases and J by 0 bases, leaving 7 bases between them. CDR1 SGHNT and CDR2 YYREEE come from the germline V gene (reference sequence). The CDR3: CASSLELNSYEQYF. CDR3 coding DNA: TGTGCCAGCAGCTTGGAACTGAACTCCTACGAGCAGTACTTC.

The CDR3 is CASSLIGRGDTEAFF. CDR3 sequence (DNA): TGTGCCAGCAGCTTAATCGGCAGGGGGGACACTGAAGCTTTCTTT. The chain uses TRBV7-9 and TRBJ1-1, with 7 bases lining up with TRBD1. The germline V gene has CDR1 SEHNR and CDR2 FQNEAQ (reference sequence). With 2 bases clipped from V and 3 bases from J, the junction kept 6 bases outside the gene matches. The CDR3 extends over 15 amino acids.

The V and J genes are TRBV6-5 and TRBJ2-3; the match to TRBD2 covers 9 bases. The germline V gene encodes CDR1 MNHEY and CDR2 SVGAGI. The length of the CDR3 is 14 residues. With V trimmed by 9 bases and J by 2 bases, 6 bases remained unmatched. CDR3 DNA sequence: TGTGCCAGTACGGGACTAGCCCCCACAGATACGCAGTATTTT. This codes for CASTGLAPTDTQYF.

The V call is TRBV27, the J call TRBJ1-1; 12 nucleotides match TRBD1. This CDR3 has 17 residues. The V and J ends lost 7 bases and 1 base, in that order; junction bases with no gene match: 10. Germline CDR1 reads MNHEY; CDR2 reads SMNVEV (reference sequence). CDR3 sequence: CASNLTGTGGTNTEAFF. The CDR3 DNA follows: TGTGCCAGCAACCTCACCGGGACAGGGGGCACGAACACTGAAGCTTTCTTT.

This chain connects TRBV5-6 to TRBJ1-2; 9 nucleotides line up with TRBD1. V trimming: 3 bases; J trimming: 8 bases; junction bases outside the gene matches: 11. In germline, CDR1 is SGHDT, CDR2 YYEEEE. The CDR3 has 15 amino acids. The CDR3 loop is CASSSPTGGARGYTF. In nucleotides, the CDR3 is TGTGCCAGCAGCTCTCCGACAGGGGGGGCCCGCGGCTACACCTTC.

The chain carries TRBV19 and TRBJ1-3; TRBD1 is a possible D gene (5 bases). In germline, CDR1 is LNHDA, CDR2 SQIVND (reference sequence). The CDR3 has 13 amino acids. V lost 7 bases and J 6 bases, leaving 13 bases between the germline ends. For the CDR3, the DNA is TGTGCCAGTAACCCCCGGGACTCAAACACCATATATTTT. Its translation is CASNPRDSNTIYF.

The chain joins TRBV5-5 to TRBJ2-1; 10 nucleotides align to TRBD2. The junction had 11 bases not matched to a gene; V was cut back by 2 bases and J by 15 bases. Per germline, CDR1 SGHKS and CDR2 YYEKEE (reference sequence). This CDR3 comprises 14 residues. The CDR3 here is CASSFLAGALRGFF. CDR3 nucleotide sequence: TGTGCCAGCAGCTTCCTAGCGGGGGCCCTACGAGGGTTCTTC.